This entry features one T cell receptor beta chain sequence. Its antigen is unknown. The data derive from a study of blood T cells in healthy people across ages. The CDR3 has 14 amino acids. Germline loops: CDR1 MNHEY, CDR2 SMNVEV (reference sequence). Findings and limits, study-wide: With naive T cell percentage, TCR beta diversity showed a strong correlation.

The authors ran a second PCR of 7 to 11 cycles using a sample-barcoded 5' primer and a J-beta primer mix. Tagging of each cDNA molecule was performed by a template-switch adaptor with 12 random nucleotides. TCRdb re-called the 5' RACE reads through MiXCR, storing one row per CDR3 protein. The sample includes under 1,100,000 distinct CDR3 sequences, under 30% of them seen just once. This same sample was also taken into another study, of T cells of mothers and their children. That source notes: In cDNA synthesis, all of the extracted RNA was used at approximately 1.5 ug per 15 ul. An overlap that was slightly higher, though non-significant, was seen in related mother-child pairs versus unrelated pairs.

Sequencing was performed on blood. The TCR sequence derives from a girl aged 2 to 10 in good health. The V gene is TRBV27, the J gene TRBJ2-5, with D perhaps matching TRBD1 (5 bases). The end of the DNA fits TRBJ2-1 better, so the J call may be wrong. CDR3 sequence: CASSLGRFYNEQFF. DNA of the CDR3: TGTGCCAGCAGTTTGGGGCGGTTTTACAATGAGCAGTTCTTC.